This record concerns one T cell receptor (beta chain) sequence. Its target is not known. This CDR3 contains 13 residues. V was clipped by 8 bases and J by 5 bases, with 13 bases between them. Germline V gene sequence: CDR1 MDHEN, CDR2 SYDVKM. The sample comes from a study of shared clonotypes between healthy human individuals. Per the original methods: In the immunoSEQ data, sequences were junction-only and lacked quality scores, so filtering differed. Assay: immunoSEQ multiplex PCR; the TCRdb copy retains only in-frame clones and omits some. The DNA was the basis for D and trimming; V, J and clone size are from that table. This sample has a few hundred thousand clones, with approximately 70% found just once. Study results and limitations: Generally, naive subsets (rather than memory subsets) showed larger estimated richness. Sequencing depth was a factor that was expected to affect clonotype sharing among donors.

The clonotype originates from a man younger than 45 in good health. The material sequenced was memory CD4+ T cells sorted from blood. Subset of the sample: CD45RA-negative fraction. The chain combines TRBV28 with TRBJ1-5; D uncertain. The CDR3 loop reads CASQGTIDQPQHF. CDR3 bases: TGTGCCAGCCAAGGAACGATCGATCAGCCCCAGCATTTT.